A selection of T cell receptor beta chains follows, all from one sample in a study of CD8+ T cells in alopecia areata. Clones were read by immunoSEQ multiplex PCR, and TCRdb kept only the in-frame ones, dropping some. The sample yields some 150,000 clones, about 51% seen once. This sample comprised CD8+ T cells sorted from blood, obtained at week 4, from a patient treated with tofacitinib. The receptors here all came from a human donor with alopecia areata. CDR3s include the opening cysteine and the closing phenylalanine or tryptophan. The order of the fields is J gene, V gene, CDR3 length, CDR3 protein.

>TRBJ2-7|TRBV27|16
CASRRGPGTSQDEQYF
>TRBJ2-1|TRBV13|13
CASSYDRDNEQFF
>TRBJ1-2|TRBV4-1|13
CASNTIGGHGYTF
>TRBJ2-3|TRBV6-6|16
CASSPPLEGELDTQYF
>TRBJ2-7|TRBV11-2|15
CASSLVPIPSYEQYF
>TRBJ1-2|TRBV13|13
CASSPVGGYGYTF
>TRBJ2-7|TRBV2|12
CATATGTYEQYF
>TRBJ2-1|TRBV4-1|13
CASSHVVSDEQFF
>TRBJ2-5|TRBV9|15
CASSVGGAGGETQYF
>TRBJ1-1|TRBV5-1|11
CASSYGQEAFF
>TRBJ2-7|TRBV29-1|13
CSVWPDGGYEQYF
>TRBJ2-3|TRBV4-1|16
CASSLAGGGRTDTQYF
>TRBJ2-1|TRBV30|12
CAWSVGGIEKFF
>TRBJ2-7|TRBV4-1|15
CASSQDSGGLDEQYF
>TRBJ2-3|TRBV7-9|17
CASSARAARSSTDTQYF
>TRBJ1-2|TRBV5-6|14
CASSLATGVHGYTF
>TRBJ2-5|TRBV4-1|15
CASSQVEGPGETQYF
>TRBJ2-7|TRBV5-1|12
CASSLSGYEQYF
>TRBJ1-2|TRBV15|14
CATSSVETLYGYTF
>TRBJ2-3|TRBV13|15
CASSSSGRHTDTQYF
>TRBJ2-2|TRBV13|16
CASSPLPRGDTGELFF
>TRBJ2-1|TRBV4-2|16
CASSQEIETSGNEQFF
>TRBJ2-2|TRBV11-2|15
CASSSWGRQTGELFF
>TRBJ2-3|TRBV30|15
CAWSELAGGTDTQYF
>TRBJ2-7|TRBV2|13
CASTLGHSYEQYF
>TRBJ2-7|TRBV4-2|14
CASSGIGGTYEQYF
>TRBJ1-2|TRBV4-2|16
CASSQDLPGGYYGYTF
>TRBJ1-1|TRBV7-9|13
CASSLGLGYEAFF
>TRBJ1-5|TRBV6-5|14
CASSTIGGVQPQHF
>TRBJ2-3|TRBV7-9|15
CASSFLAGLTDTQYF
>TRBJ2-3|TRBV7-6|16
CASSLVRQGYTDTQYF
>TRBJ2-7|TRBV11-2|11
CASSNNYEQYF
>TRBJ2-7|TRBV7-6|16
CASSPPSGTGLYEQYF
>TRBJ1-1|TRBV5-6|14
CASSLATGQTEAFF
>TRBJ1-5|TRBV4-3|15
CASSQDGTQDQPQHF
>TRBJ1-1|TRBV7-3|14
CASSLSGWGTEAFF
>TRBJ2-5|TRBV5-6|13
CASSLGAQETQYF
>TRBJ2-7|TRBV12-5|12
CASGSDRDEQYF
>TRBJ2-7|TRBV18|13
CASSPGTAYEQYF
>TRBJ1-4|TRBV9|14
CASSAGGAEEKLFF
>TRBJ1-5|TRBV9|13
CASSPGGNQPQHF
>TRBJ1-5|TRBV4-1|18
CASSEGPLQLNSNQPQHF